These T cell receptor beta chains were read from a single sample in a study of T cell changes during pregnancy in multiple sclerosis. TCRdb's table, derived via immunoSEQ multiplex PCR, lists solely in-frame clones and lacks some. The table lists approximately 83,000 clones, around 93% of them singletons. Sequences were derived from peripheral blood, sampled in the first trimester of pregnancy. The receptors shown here come from a female donor with multiple sclerosis, enrolled in a pregnancy study. The CDR3 runs from the conserved cysteine through the conserved F or W. A D gene is named only where the DNA matches it firmly. Clone size is shown for a subset of rows, as once, few, many or a class of expanded clone.

J	size	V	D	DNA	CDR3
TRBJ1-4	.	TRBV15	TRBD1	TGTGCCACCAGCGGAGAAACAGGGGCCGAAAAACTGTTTTTT	CATSGETGAEKLFF
TRBJ1-1	once	TRBV5-8	TRBD1	TGTGCCAGCAGCCCAGGGACAGGGGCGAACACTGAAGCTTTCTTT	CASSPGTGANTEAFF
TRBJ2-2	.	TRBV5-1	.	TGCGCCAGCAGCCGGGACACGGCTACCACCGGGGAGCTGTTTTTT	CASSRDTATTGELFF
TRBJ1-5	.	TRBV9	.	TGTGCCAGCAGCGTAGGCCGGAGTTACGAGCCCCAGCATTTT	CASSVGRSYEPQHF
TRBJ2-7	.	TRBV6-5	TRBD1	TGTGCCAGCAGGTCCGGGACAGCGCTCTACGAGCAGTACTTC	CASRSGTALYEQYF
TRBJ2-5	once	TRBV11-3	TRBD2	TGTGCCAGCAGCTTGAGTTCTCGACGCGGGGGACAAGAGACCCAGTACTTC	CASSLSSRRGGQETQYF
TRBJ2-1	.	TRBV30	.	TGTGCCTATAGCGGCGGCCGGCGGTTCTTC	CAYSGGRRFF
TRBJ1-4	.	TRBV9	.	TGTGCCAGCAGCGCCGGACACACTTCGAATGAAAAACTGTTTTTT	CASSAGHTSNEKLFF
TRBJ2-2	.	TRBV19	.	TGTGCCAGTAGTAGTCAGTCCGCCGGGGAGCTGTTTTTT	CASSSQSAGELFF
TRBJ1-6	.	TRBV10-3	TRBD1	TGTGCCATCAGTGGGGGAACTGGACAGGGAGCTAATTCACCCCTCCACTTT	CAISGGTGQGANSPLHF
TRBJ1-3	.	TRBV18	.	TGTGCCAGCTCACCATATGAAGGGGTTGGAAACACCATATATTTT	CASSPYEGVGNTIYF
TRBJ2-1	.	TRBV7-9	.	TGTGCCAGCAGCAAAAGCACCTACAATGAGCAGTTCTTC	CASSKSTYNEQFF
TRBJ2-1	.	TRBV4-1	TRBD2	TGCGCCAGCAGCCAAGAACGACTAGCGGGGGGGCTTCTTTACAATGAGCAGTTCTTC	CASSQERLAGGLLYNEQFF
TRBJ1-2	.	TRBV27	TRBD1	TGTGCCAGCAGAAGACAGGGAATCTATGGCTACACCTTC	CASRRQGIYGYTF
TRBJ2-7	once	TRBV30	.	TGTGCCTGGATCCAGCCCCCCCCCATAAAGAGAGGCTACGAGCAGTACTTC	CAWIQPPPIKRGYEQYF
TRBJ2-3	.	TRBV6-1	.	TGTGCCAGCAGTGAAAGAGGTGTGGCGGGTACGCAGTATTTT	CASSERGVAGTQYF
TRBJ2-7	.	TRBV6-1	.	TGTGCCAGCAGTGAGGGACTGCCCTTGGACGAGCAGTACTTC	CASSEGLPLDEQYF
TRBJ1-2	.	TRBV11-2	.	TGTGCCAGCAGCACAAACCAGGGGAGTACGCGAGGCTACACCTTC	CASSTNQGSTRGYTF
TRBJ1-1	.	TRBV11-1	.	TGTGCCAGCAACCCAGGGGACACCACTGAAGCTTTCTTT	CASNPGDTTEAFF
TRBJ1-1	.	TRBV27	.	TGTGCCAGCAGTTCCACAGGTTTGAACACTGAAGCTTTCTTT	CASSSTGLNTEAFF
TRBJ1-2	.	TRBV7-9	.	TGTGCCAGCAGCTCTGAGGGTGATGGCTACACCTTC	CASSSEGDGYTF
TRBJ1-2	.	TRBV5-1	TRBD1	TGCGCCAGCGGGCCGGGACAGGGGGTTAACTATGGCTACACCTTC	CASGPGQGVNYGYTF